This TCR beta chain was sequenced in a study of blood T cells in healthy people across ages. A J-beta primer mix and a sample-barcoded 5' primer were used in a second PCR of about 6 to 12 cycles. TCRdb itself ran the 5' RACE reads through MiXCR, one entry per CDR3 protein. The data hold hundreds of thousands of distinct CDR3 sequences, with 45% to 60% observed a single time. There are 13 residues in the CDR3. The ends lost 8 bases at V and 3 bases at J; junction bases unmatched: 6. This sequence joins TRBV12-3 or TRBV12-4 and TRBJ1-2; 7 bases match TRBD1. Sequences were obtained from blood. This clonotype was sampled from a woman at least 80 years old in good health. CDR3 DNA: TGTGCCAGCCTTAGGCAGGGGGACTATGGCTACACCTTC. Amino acids: CASLRQGDYGYTF.